A selection of T cell receptor beta chains follows, all from one sample in a study of human T cells and chemical hapten exposure. TCRdb re-analysed the RACE reads in MiXCR, keeping a single row per CDR3 protein. The sample includes about 140,000 distinct CDR3 sequences, about 10% of them seen just once. The source was whole blood, collected in connection with sensitization to the hapten diphenylcyclopropenone (DPC). All receptors come from a woman aged 45-65 years with alopecia areata. Some clones in this sample may be carry-over from other donors' samples. Each CDR3 is given with its conserved first and last residue. D genes are given only for firm matches. The size of a clone is reported for some rows only, either as once, few or many, or as a class for expanded clones.

j_call d_call v_call clone_size cdr3_nt cdr3_aa
TRBJ2-7 NA TRBV7-9 many TGTGCCAGCAGCCCTCCAGCCCCGGAGCAGTACTTC CASSPPAPEQYF
TRBJ2-2 TRBD1 TRBV12-3/TRBV12-4 NA TGTGCCAGCAGCCGCCTCGACAGGGTCACCGGGGAGCTGTTTTTT CASSRLDRVTGELFF
TRBJ2-7 TRBD2 TRBV10-3 many TGTGCCATCAGTGAGTCTCCCTTAGCGGGAGCGGACGAGCAGTACTTC CAISESPLAGADEQYF
TRBJ2-3 NA TRBV21-1 NA TGTGCCAGCCAAGGGATAGCAGACACAGATACGCAGTATTTT CASQGIADTDTQYF
TRBJ2-5 NA TRBV20-1 NA TGCAGTGCTTCGAAGGACGGAGAAAAAGAGACCCAGTACTTC CSASKDGEKETQYF
TRBJ2-6 NA TRBV6-2/TRBV6-3 NA TGTGCCAGCAGTCCCCCCAGCACTTCTGGGGCCAACGTCCTGACTTTC CASSPPSTSGANVLTF
TRBJ2-4 NA TRBV7-2 NA TGTGCCAGCAGCTTAAGCTACGGGGGAGCCAAAAACATTCAGTACTTC CASSLSYGGAKNIQYF
TRBJ2-7 NA TRBV29-1 NA TGCAGCGTTTCTCTGGGCCCTTACGAGCAGTACTTC CSVSLGPYEQYF
TRBJ2-3 NA TRBV9 few TGTGCCAGCACCCGGTACGGCACAGATACGCAGTATTTT CASTRYGTDTQYF
TRBJ2-7 TRBD1 TRBV7-8 NA TGTGCCAGCAGCGTGGGGACAGGGCTGGGTGAGCAGTACTTC CASSVGTGLGEQYF
TRBJ1-5 NA TRBV6-2/TRBV6-3 few TGTGCCAGCAGTTACAGGGGGATCAGTCAGCCCCAGCATTTT CASSYRGISQPQHF
TRBJ2-5 NA TRBV7-9 many TGTGCCAGCAGCTTAAGGGTGGGTTTTCAAGAGACCCAGTACTTC CASSLRVGFQETQYF
TRBJ2-6 NA TRBV5-1 NA TGCGCCAGCGAGAAAGACTCCTCTGGGGCCAACGTCCTGACTTTC CASEKDSSGANVLTF
TRBJ2-7 TRBD1 TRBV10-1 NA TGCGCCAGCAGGAGGGGGCTCTTCTACGAGCAGTACTTC CASRRGLFYEQYF
TRBJ2-6 NA TRBV5-4 many TGTGCCAGCAGCTTCATAAACTCTGGGGCCAACGTCCTGACTTTC CASSFINSGANVLTF
TRBJ2-3 TRBD2 TRBV7-9 many TGTGCCAGCAGCTCCTCGACTAGCGGAACAGATACGCAGTATTTT CASSSSTSGTDTQYF
TRBJ2-7 TRBD1 TRBV30 few TGTGCCTGGACTCAGACAGGGTTTAGCTCCTACGAGCAGTACTTC CAWTQTGFSSYEQYF
TRBJ2-2 TRBD1 TRBV19 many TGTGCCAGCCTCGGACAGGGAAAAAACGGGGAGCTGTTTTTT CASLGQGKNGELFF
TRBJ1-1 TRBD1 TRBV6-2/TRBV6-3 few TGTGCCAGCAGCCCTGGACAGGGGCCCGCGCGGGACACTGAAGCTTTCTTT CASSPGQGPARDTEAFF
TRBJ2-2 NA TRBV11-3 NA TGTGCCAGCACTCCCCCATGGCGGGGTCACACCGGGGAGCTGTTTTTT CASTPPWRGHTGELFF
TRBJ1-1 NA TRBV5-5 few TGTGCCAGCAGCTTAACGTGGGATACTGAAGCTTTCTTT CASSLTWDTEAFF
TRBJ2-7 TRBD2 TRBV20-1 few TGCAGTGCCCCCGGGACTAGCGCTTCCTACGAGCAGTACTTC CSAPGTSASYEQYF
TRBJ2-2 TRBD2 TRBV29-1 NA TGCAGCGTCTCTCGGACTAGCGGAGGCGGGGAGCTGTTTTTT CSVSRTSGGGELFF
TRBJ2-1 TRBD2 TRBV7-6 NA TGTGCCAGCAGCTTAGGAGGCGGGAGGGCTCTTGATGAGCAGTTCTTC CASSLGGGRALDEQFF
TRBJ2-3 TRBD2 TRBV20-1 NA TGCATCAATACTTTAGGCGGGAGGGCCGCAGATACGCAGTATTTT CINTLGGRAADTQYF
TRBJ2-7 NA TRBV12-3/TRBV12-4 many TGTGCCAGCAGTTTTGGGCCCCTCGAGCAGTACTTC CASSFGPLEQYF
TRBJ1-2 NA TRBV12-3/TRBV12-4 many TGTGCCAGCAGTGGTGACAGTAGCGGCTACACCTTC CASSGDSSGYTF
TRBJ1-1 TRBD1 TRBV6-2/TRBV6-3 many TGTGCCAGCAGGTTCGACGACAGGGAGGGAACTGAAGCTTTCTTT CASRFDDREGTEAFF
TRBJ2-1 NA TRBV28 few TGTGCCAGCACCTCTGAGGGGGAGGGCGCCTACAATGAGCAGTTCTTC CASTSEGEGAYNEQFF
TRBJ2-2 TRBD2 TRBV18 many TGTGCCAGCTCACCCACTAGCGGGACGAACACCGGGGAGCTGTTTTTT CASSPTSGTNTGELFF
TRBJ2-7 TRBD2 TRBV7-3 many TGTGCCAGCAGCTCGATAGCGGGAGAGCCGGAGGTCGAGCAGTACTTC CASSSIAGEPEVEQYF
TRBJ2-7 NA TRBV20-1 NA TGCAGTGCTAGAAACCCCAGGGGATACCCCTACGAGCAGTACTTC CSARNPRGYPYEQYF
TRBJ2-7 TRBD2 TRBV12-3/TRBV12-4 many TGTGCCAGCACCCGGAGCGGGGGTACCTACGAGCAGTACTTC CASTRSGGTYEQYF
TRBJ1-3 NA TRBV18 many TGTGCCAGCTCACCATGGCAGGGGAGTACTGGAAACACCATATATTTT CASSPWQGSTGNTIYF
TRBJ2-3 TRBD1 TRBV20-1 few TGCAGTGCTAGAGACCCGGACAGGGGCACAGATACGCAGTATTTT CSARDPDRGTDTQYF
TRBJ2-7 NA TRBV6-2/TRBV6-3 many TGTGCCAGCAGTTCTTCCCCGTACGAGCAGTACTTC CASSSSPYEQYF
TRBJ2-3 NA TRBV12-3/TRBV12-4 NA TGTGCCAGCAGACCCCGACAGTACACAGATACGCAGTATTTT CASRPRQYTDTQYF
TRBJ2-5 TRBD2 TRBV5-1 NA TGCGCCAGCAGCTTGGGGGGACTAGCGGGAGTGGAGACCCAGTACTTC CASSLGGLAGVETQYF
TRBJ2-3 TRBD1 TRBV7-9 NA TGTGCCAGCAGCCGACTTACAGGGGGCATGACAGATACGCAGTATTTT CASSRLTGGMTDTQYF
TRBJ2-5 NA TRBV2 NA TGTGCCAGCAGTGGATCGGGCACGGCGGAGGCCCAGTACTTC CASSGSGTAEAQYF
TRBJ2-7 TRBD1 TRBV3-1 NA TGTGCCAGCAGCCAAGCCGGGACAGGGGTTTACGAGCAGTACTTC CASSQAGTGVYEQYF
TRBJ2-2 NA TRBV24-1 few TGTGCCACCAGTGACTCGGCGACAGGTGCCGGGGAGCTGTTTTTT CATSDSATGAGELFF
TRBJ2-7 TRBD2 TRBV20-1 once TGCAGTGCCTCCGGGACTAGCGGGAGCTACGTGCAGTACTTC CSASGTSGSYVQYF
TRBJ2-2 NA TRBV6-6 NA TGTGCCAGCAGTTACTTGGGGTTCGCGAACACCGGGGAGCTGTTTTTT CASSYLGFANTGELFF
TRBJ1-2 NA TRBV7-9 NA TGTGCCAGCAGCTCCCCTGGGGTTCTAAATGGCTACACCTTC CASSSPGVLNGYTF
TRBJ2-7 TRBD2 TRBV5-6 many TGTGCCAGCAGCTCAGGACTAGCGGGAGCCTACGAGCAGTACTTC CASSSGLAGAYEQYF
TRBJ2-5 TRBD1 TRBV28 NA TGTGCCAGCAGTTTACCCGGGACAGGGGCCTTGGAGACCCAGTACTTC CASSLPGTGALETQYF
TRBJ1-2 NA TRBV10-3 once TGTGTCACGGCGTGGGGCTATGGCTACACCTTC CVTAWGYGYTF
TRBJ1-6 NA TRBV3-1 NA TGTGCCAGCAGCCAAAACAGCTTGGGATCACCCCTCCACTTT CASSQNSLGSPLHF
TRBJ2-3 TRBD2 TRBV10-3 many TGTGCCACCGGAGAGCGGGGTAGCACAGATACGCAGTATTTT CATGERGSTDTQYF
TRBJ2-3 TRBD2 TRBV5-1 many TGCGCCAGCAGCTTGGCGCTTACTAGCGGGAGTAGGACAGATACGCAGTATTTT CASSLALTSGSRTDTQYF
TRBJ2-4 TRBD2 TRBV18 NA TGTGCCAGCTCAGAGGCGGGAGTCACCGGGACCAAAAACATTCAGTACTTC CASSEAGVTGTKNIQYF